The present TCR beta chain was sequenced within a study of T cells in Graves' hyperthyroidism and ophthalmopathy. Points from the study as a whole: A model built on 13 V-J features separated ophthalmopathy from stable hyperthyroidism. Appearing also in blood were most of the thyroid clonotypes expanded above 0.001.

RNA transcripts yielded amplified TCR beta CDR3 regions. The TCR CDR3 first-round RT-PCR relied on the HTBI primer set. TCRdb itself ran the multiplex PCR reads through MiXCR, one entry per CDR3 protein. The data show over 300,000 distinct CDR3 sequences, about 13% seen once. Germline V CDR1 and CDR2: MDHEN, SYDVKM. The germline V and J ends were trimmed by 6 bases and 7 bases, with 19 bases remaining between them. This CDR3 contains 16 residues. This clonotype showed up many times. What it binds is not known. Used for diagnoses were clinical symptoms, serum thyroxine and TRAb, thyroid ultrasound and orbital computed tomography.

This chain uses TRBV28 with TRBJ2-6; D possibly corresponds to TRBD1 (6 bases). Sequencing was done on a sample of blood. This TCR was recovered from a middle-aged woman with Graves' ophthalmopathy. CDR3 coding DNA: TGTGCCAGCAGCCCGACAGGAGACCCTGCTGCCAACGTCCTGACTTTC. Amino acid sequence: CASSPTGDPAANVLTF.